Listed below are T cell receptor beta chains from one sample, sequenced in a study of control samples from healthy donors and cancer patients. Generated by immunoSEQ multiplex PCR, the TCRdb table keeps only in-frame clones and is missing some. The sample has about 180,000 clones; around 90% are singletons. The sequenced sample was blood. The receptors were gathered from a woman between 50 and 59 years old in good health. Both conserved end residues are part of each CDR3. The D gene is left open where the match is weak. Only part of the rows carry a size: once, few, many, or a class if the clone is expanded.

TRBV7-9	NA	TRBJ2-2	NA	CASSSRGELFF	TGTGCCAGCAGCTCCAGAGGGGAGCTGTTTTTT
TRBV3-1/TRBV3-2	NA	TRBJ2-2	TRBD1	CASSQDRTGGAPGELFF	TGTGCCAGCAGCCAAGACAGGACAGGGGGCGCCCCCGGGGAGCTGTTTTTT
TRBV7-2	NA	TRBJ1-6	NA	CASSLFTRSYNSPLHF	TGTGCCAGCAGCTTATTTACCAGATCCTATAATTCACCCCTCCACTTT
TRBV30	NA	TRBJ2-3	NA	CAWSAGLASTDTQYF	TGTGCCTGGAGTGCAGGACTCGCTAGCACAGATACGCAGTATTTT
TRBV5-4	NA	TRBJ1-2	TRBD1	CASSPKGQGKSYGYTF	TGTGCCAGCAGCCCAAAAGGACAGGGGAAAAGCTATGGCTACACCTTC
TRBV2	NA	TRBJ1-1	NA	CASSAGLMNTEAFF	TGTGCCAGCAGTGCAGGGTTGATGAACACTGAAGCTTTCTTT
TRBV30	NA	TRBJ1-5	NA	CAWSRGQGKGPQHF	TGTGCCTGGAGCCGAGGGCAGGGAAAGGGGCCCCAGCATTTT
TRBV7-2	once	TRBJ2-3	NA	CASSRSGVTKADTQYF	TGTGCCAGCAGCCGGTCTGGCGTAACCAAGGCAGATACGCAGTATTTT
TRBV4-3	NA	TRBJ1-3	NA	CASSHSTRENTIYF	TGCGCCAGCAGCCACTCCACCAGGGAAAACACCATATATTTT
TRBV27	NA	TRBJ2-7	NA	CASSFDSRGGSYEQYF	TGTGCCAGCAGTTTTGATTCCCGGGGCGGCTCCTACGAGCAGTACTTC
TRBV9	NA	TRBJ2-7	TRBD1	CASSVDGQGPGEQYF	TGTGCCAGCAGCGTAGATGGACAGGGACCGGGCGAGCAGTACTTC
TRBV5-6	once	TRBJ1-4	TRBD1	CASSLAGGDEKLFF	TGTGCCAGCAGCTTGGCAGGGGGGGATGAAAAACTGTTTTTT
TRBV10-2	NA	TRBJ1-6	TRBD1	CASRMGQGDSPLHF	TGCGCCAGCAGGATGGGACAGGGCGATTCACCCCTCCACTTT
TRBV18	NA	TRBJ2-3	TRBD1	CASSSSGQGMTRADTQYF	TGTGCCAGCTCATCTTCGGGACAGGGGATGACTAGAGCTGATACGCAGTATTTT
TRBV6-2/TRBV6-3	NA	TRBJ1-1	NA	CASSYLQVNTEAFF	TGTGCCAGCAGTTACTTACAAGTGAACACTGAAGCTTTCTTT
TRBV20-1	NA	TRBJ1-4	NA	CSAQGDEKLFF	TGCAGTGCACAGGGAGATGAAAAACTGTTTTTT
TRBV19	NA	TRBJ1-1	NA	CASRNLRLNTEAFF	TGTGCCAGTAGGAATCTCCGTTTGAACACTGAAGCTTTCTTT
TRBV24-1	NA	TRBJ2-5	NA	CATSVTGGVKETQYF	TGTGCCACCAGTGTAACAGGAGGGGTTAAAGAGACCCAGTACTTC
TRBV7-6	few	TRBJ2-5	NA	CASSLEGGVARETQYF	TGTGCCAGCAGCTTAGAGGGGGGGGTAGCGAGAGAGACCCAGTACTTC
TRBV6-5	once	TRBJ2-1	TRBD1	CASSRSGTGYNEQFF	TGTGCCAGCAGTCGGTCCGGGACAGGTTACAATGAGCAGTTCTTC
TRBV4-1	NA	TRBJ2-3	TRBD1	CASSRTGVDTDTQYF	TGCGCCAGCAGCCGGACAGGGGTAGACACAGATACGCAGTATTTT
TRBV2	NA	TRBJ1-6	NA	CASSEIRGRTLHF	TGTGCCAGCAGTGAAATTAGGGGCAGGACCCTCCACTTT
TRBV14	NA	TRBJ2-5	NA	CASSQVAWGWWHF	TGTGCCAGCAGCCAAGTAGCCTGGGGCTGGTGGCACTTC
TRBV3-1/TRBV3-2	NA	TRBJ2-2	NA	CASSQPGPGELFF	TGTGCCAGCAGCCAACCCGGCCCCGGGGAGCTGTTTTTT
TRBV28	NA	TRBJ2-6	TRBD1	CASRRKDRSSGANVLTF	TGTGCCAGCAGGCGGAAGGACAGGAGCTCTGGGGCCAACGTCCTGACTTTC
TRBV6-5	NA	TRBJ1-2	NA	CASSYGGAGYTF	TGTGCCAGCAGTTATGGGGGGGCTGGCTACACCTTC
TRBV27	NA	TRBJ1-5	NA	CATGQINQPQHF	TGTGCCACCGGACAGATCAATCAGCCCCAGCATTTT
TRBV27	NA	TRBJ1-2	NA	CASSFYPGIYGYTF	TGTGCCAGCAGTTTTTATCCGGGGATCTATGGCTACACCTTC
TRBV7-2	NA	TRBJ2-1	NA	CASSLGGGYEQFF	TGTGCCAGCAGCTTAGGAGGCGGATATGAGCAGTTCTTC
TRBV5-4	NA	TRBJ2-5	TRBD2	CASSLGAAGPKETQYF	TGTGCCAGCAGCTTGGGGGCAGCGGGGCCGAAAGAGACCCAGTACTTC
TRBV2	NA	TRBJ2-1	TRBD2	CASSRTSGRDEQFF	TGTGCCAGCAGTCGGACTAGCGGGAGGGATGAGCAGTTCTTC
TRBV2	NA	TRBJ1-2	NA	CASSEVPWDYGYTF	TGTGCCAGCAGTGAGGTACCATGGGACTATGGCTACACCTTC
TRBV7-2	NA	TRBJ2-1	NA	CASSPLGMSARPYNEQFF	TGTGCCAGCAGTCCTCTCGGGATGTCAGCGAGACCTTACAATGAGCAGTTCTTC
TRBV14	NA	TRBJ2-5	TRBD2	CASSQEASGRPGETQYF	TGTGCCAGCAGCCAAGAGGCTAGCGGGAGACCGGGAGAGACCCAGTACTTC
TRBV5-4	NA	TRBJ1-1	NA	CASSASPGQNTEAFF	TGTGCCAGCAGCGCCTCCCCGGGACAGAACACTGAAGCTTTCTTT
TRBV5-1	once	TRBJ2-7	NA	CASSFEGLDEQYF	TGCGCCAGCAGCTTCGAGGGTCTGGACGAGCAGTACTTC
TRBV30	NA	TRBJ1-4	NA	CAWRPRGAEEKLFF	TGTGCCTGGAGACCCCGGGGGGCTGAGGAAAAACTGTTTTTT
TRBV6-6	few	TRBJ2-7	NA	CASSGAYEQYF	TGTGCCAGCAGTGGGGCCTACGAGCAGTACTTC
TRBV5-1	NA	TRBJ2-5	NA	CASSLEETQYF	TGCGCCAGCAGCTTGGAAGAGACCCAGTACTTC
TRBV2	NA	TRBJ2-7	NA	CASSEKGYEQYF	TGTGCCAGCAGCGAAAAAGGTTACGAGCAGTACTTC
TRBV7-8	NA	TRBJ2-1	TRBD2	CASSGPGGHEQFF	TGTGCCAGCAGCGGACCGGGAGGCCATGAGCAGTTCTTC